This TCR beta chain stems from a study of T-cell reconstitution after alpha-beta-depleted transplantation in children. The study's findings and limits: One year after transplant, T-cell counts and diversity came mostly from newly produced T cells.

On this clonotype itself: What it binds is unknown.

The length of the CDR3 is 15 residues. The junction had 5 bases not matched to a gene; V was cut back by 5 bases and J by 1 base. Germline CDR1 and CDR2: SGHTA and FQGNSA. Construction of the TCRbeta library involved unique molecular identifiers. MiXCR, run by TCRdb on the PCR reads, gives a single entry per CDR3 protein. The sample has some 830,000 distinct CDR3 sequences; 15% to 20% are singletons. This clonotype was obtained from a male patient aged 10 to 17 who had a stem cell transplant for acute lymphoblastic leukemia, so the T cells may come from the graft donor. Here the sequenced sample was PBMCs, mostly from graft donor cells, taken 360 days after TCRalphabeta/CD19-depleted stem cell transplant. The rearrangement uses TRBV7-2 and TRBJ2-7, with 10 bases fitting TRBD1. CDR3 nucleotide sequence: TGTGCCAGCAGCACCTCGGGACAGGGGTCCTACGAGCAGTACTTC. Amino acids: CASSTSGQGSYEQYF.